Listed here are 25 T cell receptor beta chains from one sample, sequenced in a study of cytomegalovirus exposure and HLA in healthy donors. Data came from immunoSEQ multiplex PCR; TCRdb stores just in-frame clones and leaves some out. This sample yields 100,000 to 150,000 clones, of which about 96% are seen a single time; 1.7% belongs to the top ten. The sample comprised PBMCs. Receptors originate from a man aged 18-30 years in good health and CMV-seronegative.

This chain uses TRBV2 with TRBJ2-3; TRBD2 matches at 9 bases. The ends lost 4 bases at V and 3 bases at J; junction bases unmatched: 5. The CDR3 spans 15 residues. Germline V CDR1 and CDR2: SNHLY, FYNNEI. The CDR3 region has the DNA TGTGCCAGCAGTGCGCGACTAGCGGATACAGATACGCAGTATTTT. Translation: CASSARLADTDTQYF.

The chain joins TRBV5-1 to TRBJ2-7; 7 bases map to TRBD2. The CDR3 is 14 amino acids. V gave up 4 bases and J gave up 6 bases; unmatched junction bases: 10. Germline V lookup: CDR1 SGHRS, CDR2 YFSETQ. CDR3 bases: TGCGCCAGCAGCGAAATTAGCGGGCCCCGCGAGCAGTACTTC. This sequence encodes CASSEISGPREQYF. The full variable domain, rest sourced from reference TRBV5-1 and TRBJ2-7, is KAGVTQTPRYLIKTRGQQVTLSCSPISGHRSVSWYQQTPGQGLQFLFEYFSETQRNKGNFPGRFSGRQFSNSRSEMNVSTLELGDSALYLCASSEISGPREQYFGPGTRLTVT.

The chain couples TRBV7-2 to TRBJ2-7; 8 bases are shared with TRBD1. Germline V CDR1 and CDR2: SGHTA, FQGNSA. Unmatched junction bases numbered 5, after V lost 4 bases and J lost 3 bases. CDR3 size: 14 residues. The CDR3 DNA sequence: TGTGCCAGCAGCTCCGGGACAGGATTCTACGAGCAGTACTTC. Amino acids: CASSSGTGFYEQYF.

The V gene is TRBV12-5, the J gene TRBJ2-5; 8 bases align to TRBD1. The CDR3 contains 17 residues. Looked up from germline, CDR1 is LGHNT and CDR2 is FRNRAP. V lost 6 bases to trimming and J lost 0 bases; unmatched junction nucleotides: 12. The CDR3 sequence is CASGLFTGTGNQETQYF. As DNA, the CDR3 is TGTGCTAGTGGCCTCTTTACCGGGACAGGAAACCAAGAGACCCAGTACTTC.

This chain uses TRBV7-2 with TRBJ2-5, with D possibly TRBD2 on 7 matching bases. V lost 3 bases and J lost 5, with 16 bases in between. The CDR3 is 15 amino acids. CDR1 SGHTA and CDR2 FQGNSA come from the germline V gene. CDR3 in amino acids: CASSFLAGAGETQYF. CDR3 bases: TGTGCCAGCAGCTTTCTTGCGGGGGCAGGGGAGACCCAGTACTTC.

This clone was seen only a few times. J is TRBJ2-7 and V is TRBV6-5; D perhaps matches TRBD1 (5 bases). Germline V lookup: CDR1 MNHEY, CDR2 SVGAGI. The V gene lost 5 bases and the J gene lost 2 bases, with 10 bases spanning the gap. The length of the CDR3 is 13 residues. The CDR3 DNA reads TGTGCCAGCAGTCAGACAGCTACCTACGAGCAGTACTTC. Residues: CASSQTATYEQYF.

This clone was detected ten times or more. The chain employs TRBV2 and TRBJ2-7; D is perhaps TRBD1 (5 bases). V was cut by 3 bases and J by 4 bases, with 13 bases left in between. CDR1 is SNHLY, CDR2 FYNNEI, per germline. The CDR3 is 14 amino acids. The CDR3 region is CASSDSNRWYEQYF. Here the CDR3 DNA reads TGTGCCAGCAGTGATTCTAACAGGTGGTACGAGCAGTACTTC.

V usage is TRBV4-1 and J usage is TRBJ2-2, with 11 positions matching TRBD1. The CDR3 length is 15 residues. Unmatched junction bases numbered 5, after V lost 4 bases and J lost 7 bases. Per the germline V gene, CDR1 is MGHRA and CDR2 is YSYEKL. The CDR3 bases are TGCGCCAGCAGCCTCGGACAGGGGGCCAACGGGGAGCTGTTTTTT. Its translation: CASSLGQGANGELFF.

V gene TRBV11-2 combines with J gene TRBJ1-3; a weak D match, TRBD1 (5 bases). This CDR3 region has 18 residues. Looked up from germline, CDR1 is SGHAT and CDR2 is FQNNGV. Trimming cost V 4 bases and J 8 bases, with 27 bases left between them. Written as DNA, the CDR3 is TGTGCCAGCAGCTACCATCGGACTCTTCAGTCTCCGGGGGACACCATATATTTT. Its translation is CASSYHRTLQSPGDTIYF.

CDR3 protein: CASSLGGFQNTEAFF. Here the CDR3 DNA reads TGTGCCAGCAGTTTAGGTGGCTTTCAGAACACTGAAGCTTTCTTT. The rearrangement joins TRBV28 to TRBJ1-1; D gene unclear. CDR1 and CDR2 (germline): MDHEN, SYDVKM. The CDR3 is made up of 15 amino acids. The germline V and J ends were trimmed by 2 bases and 1 base, with 11 bases remaining between them.

In DNA form, the CDR3 reads TGTGCCAGCAGTTACCGGAAGACATCTAGCACAGATACGCAGTATTTT. Amino acids: CASSYRKTSSTDTQYF. The genes are TRBV6-5 and TRBJ2-3; D not resolved. CDR1 and CDR2 from the germline V gene are MNHEY and SVGAGI. The CDR3 is made up of 16 amino acids. Between the trimmed V and J ends, which lost 2 bases and 0 bases, there was a span of 12 bases.

This chain joins TRBV25-1 and TRBJ2-7; 7 positions agree with TRBD1. The CDR3 has 14 residues. Looked up from germline, CDR1 is MGHDK and CDR2 is SYGVNS. The V gene end was trimmed by 2 bases and the J gene end by 3 bases; junction bases not matched to a gene: 4. In DNA form, the CDR3 reads TGTGCCAGCAGTGAAGGACAGGTCCTCTACGAGCAGTACTTC. Its protein is CASSEGQVLYEQYF.

The rearrangement links TRBV9 to TRBJ2-2, with D perhaps TRBD1 (5 bases). The V gene lost 3 bases and the J gene lost 5 bases, with 14 bases spanning the gap. Looked up from germline, CDR1 is SGDLS and CDR2 is YYNGEE. This CDR3 comprises 15 residues. CDR3 nucleotides: TGTGCCAGCAGCGCAGGGTTGGTGGGGACCGGGGAGCTGTTTTTT. Amino acid sequence: CASSAGLVGTGELFF. Looking up the rest from reference TRBV9 and TRBJ2-2 gives the full variable domain: DSGVTQTPKHLITATGQRVTLRCSPRSGDLSVYWYQQSLDQGLQFLIQYYNGEERAKGNILERFSAQQFPDLHSELNLSSLELGDSALYFCASSAGLVGTGELFFGEGSRLTVL.

The rearrangement links TRBV9 to TRBJ2-6, with a possible D match to TRBD2 (6 bases). The CDR3 loop spans 21 amino acids. The V end lost 4 bases, the J end lost 0 bases, and 26 bases lay between the germline ends. Germline CDR1 and CDR2: SGDLS and YYNGEE. CDR3: CASSRPPRVEGGHSGANVLTF. The CDR3 nucleotides are TGTGCCAGCAGCCGCCCCCCGAGGGTGGAGGGAGGCCACTCTGGGGCCAACGTCCTGACTTTC. Complete variable domain (other parts from reference TRBV9 and TRBJ2-6): DSGVTQTPKHLITATGQRVTLRCSPRSGDLSVYWYQQSLDQGLQFLIQYYNGEERAKGNILERFSAQQFPDLHSELNLSSLELGDSALYFCASSRPPRVEGGHSGANVLTFGAGSRLTVL.

This clone has a single count. V usage is TRBV4-1 and J usage is TRBJ1-2, with D tentatively TRBD1 (6 bases). This CDR3 comprises 17 residues. Trimming removed 0 bases at V and 0 bases at J, with 14 bases between. Germline lookup yields CDR1 MGHRA and CDR2 YSYEKL. The CDR3 DNA reads TGCGCCAGCAGCCAAGATTTCCCACAGGGATCTAACTATGGCTACACCTTC. Its protein product is CASSQDFPQGSNYGYTF.

The chain joins TRBV19 to TRBJ2-1; 7 bases are shared with TRBD1. This CDR3 is 15 amino acids long. The J segment lost 7 bases and the V segment lost 6 bases, leaving 12 bases of the junction unmatched. In germline, CDR1 is LNHDA, CDR2 SQIVND (reference sequence). The CDR3 nucleotides are TGTGCCAGTAGCCTGGACAGGAGTACTATAAATGAGCAGTTCTTC. It yields the protein CASSLDRSTINEQFF.

The chain links TRBV6-5 to TRBJ2-2, with a possible D match to TRBD2 (6 bases). The CDR3 spans 16 residues. Deletions cut 2 bases from V and 3 bases from J, with 13 bases between. Germline-derived CDR1 and CDR2 are MNHEY and SVGAGI. CDR3 region: CASSYTPGRHTGELFF. In DNA, the CDR3 is TGTGCCAGCAGTTACACCCCGGGGAGGCACACCGGGGAGCTGTTTTTT.

The chain combines TRBV5-1 with TRBJ2-2; no clear D gene. The ends were cut back, 0 bases at V and 6 bases at J, with 9 bases in the middle. Germline-derived CDR1 and CDR2 are SGHRS and YFSETQ. This CDR3 contains 14 residues. CDR3 residues: CASSLGTIAGELFF. CDR3 nucleotides: TGCGCCAGCAGCTTGGGTACCATAGCCGGGGAGCTGTTTTTT.

The chain couples TRBV4-1 to TRBJ2-7; weak D call: TRBD1 (6 bases). The CDR3 has 15 residues. The ends were cut back, 3 bases at V and 1 base at J, with 13 bases in the middle. In germline, CDR1 is MGHRA, CDR2 YSYEKL. CDR3 residues: CASSHPGVGSYEQYF. As DNA, the CDR3 is TGCGCCAGCAGCCACCCAGGGGTAGGGTCCTACGAGCAGTACTTC.

The chain links TRBV27 to TRBJ2-1; 7 nucleotides align to TRBD2. The germline CDR1 and CDR2 sequences are MNHEY and SMNVEV (reference sequence). The CDR3 extends over 16 amino acids. J gave up 7 bases and V 4 bases, and 13 bases lay outside the gene matches. The CDR3 region is CASSSPAAGRGNEQFF. The CDR3 DNA sequence: TGTGCCAGCAGTTCACCCGCAGCGGGACGTGGGAATGAGCAGTTCTTC.

This rearrangement joins TRBV6-1 to TRBJ2-3; 8 nucleotides align to TRBD2. The CDR3 is 17 residues long. J gave up 4 bases and V 2 bases, and 11 bases lay outside the gene matches. Germline CDR1 is MNHNS and CDR2 is SASEGT. The CDR3 DNA is TGTGCCAGCAGTGAAACGAAAAGCGGGAGAGTTTCAGATACGCAGTATTTT. As protein: CASSETKSGRVSDTQYF.

The chain carries TRBV7-2 and TRBJ2-1; no definite D call. The CDR3 runs to 19 residues. Between the trimmed V and J ends, which lost 4 bases and 0 bases, there was a span of 22 bases. The germline gives CDR1 SGHTA, CDR2 FQGNSA. The DNA for the CDR3 is TGTGCCAGCAGCTCCCGCAGCCAGTGGCTCGCTAGCTCCTACAATGAGCAGTTCTTC. Protein: CASSSRSQWLASSYNEQFF.

The genes are TRBV7-2 and TRBJ1-2; D gene uncertain. CDR1 is SGHTA and CDR2 is FQGNSA in the germline V gene. Trimming removed 2 bases at V and 8 bases at J, with 12 bases between. The CDR3 contains 13 residues. The CDR3 coding sequence is TGTGCCAGCAGCTTAATAGTGGCGGCCGGCTACACCTTC. This translates into CASSLIVAAGYTF. The full variable domain, its missing parts supplied by reference TRBV7-2 and TRBJ1-2, is GAGVSQSPSNKVTEKGKDVELRCDPISGHTALYWYRQSLGQGLEFLIYFQGNSAPDKSGLPSDRFSAERTGGSVSTLTIQRTQQEDSAVYLCASSLIVAAGYTFGSGTRLTVV.

This clone was seen a handful of times. J is TRBJ2-4 and V is TRBV9; TRBD2 matches at 10 bases. CDR1 and CDR2 from the germline V gene are SGDLS and YYNGEE. The V and J ends lost 0 bases and 8 bases, in that order; junction bases with no gene match: 11. CDR3 length: 17 residues. DNA for the CDR3: TGTGCCAGCAGCGTAGAGAGCGGGAGGGCCGCAGTAGACATTCAGTACTTC. It encodes CASSVESGRAAVDIQYF. The full variable domain, rest sourced from reference TRBV9 and TRBJ2-4, is DSGVTQTPKHLITATGQRVTLRCSPRSGDLSVYWYQQSLDQGLQFLIQYYNGEERAKGNILERFSAQQFPDLHSELNLSSLELGDSALYFCASSVESGRAAVDIQYFGAGTRLSVL.

The chain recombines TRBV19 with TRBJ2-1; 9 bases agree with TRBD2. The V gene's germline CDR1 is LNHDA and CDR2 SQIVND (reference sequence). The CDR3 totals 15 residues. The J segment lost 2 bases and the V segment lost 5 bases, leaving 4 bases of the junction unmatched. In DNA, the CDR3 is TGTGCCAGTAGTCCTAGCGGGAACACCTACAATGAGCAGTTCTTC. Translated: CASSPSGNTYNEQFF.